The following is a T cell receptor beta chain sequence with its context. The data were taken from a study of blood T cell repertoires in COVID-19. As originally analysed: Reference gene primer amplification gave nucleated cell count estimates. Sequencing was performed with immunoSEQ multiplex PCR; in TCRdb, only in-frame clones are kept and a portion is missing. D and trimming were read from the DNA, whereas the V and J calls and clone size are those reported in that table. The sample has roughly 260,000 clones, roughly 84% seen once. Germline V gives CDR1 MDHEN, CDR2 SYDVKM. The CDR3 runs 17 residues. V lost 6 bases and J lost 0, with 15 bases in between.

The sample comprised peripheral blood. This sequence joins TRBV28 and TRBJ2-6, with D perhaps TRBD2 (6 bases). This clonotype was sampled from a woman aged 40 to 50 who had recovered from COVID-19. CDR3 sequence: CASSPGLTTSGANVLTF. CDR3 coding DNA: TGTGCCAGCAGCCCGGGACTGACTACCTCTGGGGCCAACGTCCTGACTTTC.